Below, 32 T cell receptor beta chains from the same sample are listed, as sequenced in a study of T cell changes during pregnancy in multiple sclerosis. Assay used: immunoSEQ multiplex PCR; TCRdb lists only in-frame clones, some missing. The sample includes around 85,000 clones, roughly nine tenths seen only once; the top ten take around 3.3%. The source material was PBMCs, sampled in the first trimester of pregnancy. The source is a female donor in good health, serving as a control in a pregnancy study. Some clones in this sample may be carry-over from other donors' samples.

The chain is built from TRBV27 and TRBJ2-7; the D gene is possibly TRBD2 (5 bases). There are 18 residues in the CDR3. CDR1 is MNHEY and CDR2 is SMNVEV in the germline V gene (reference sequence). Trimming shortened V by 1 base and J by 0 bases, and 19 bases separated the two germline ends. The CDR3 DNA follows: TGTGCCAGCAGTTTATACCCCCCCGGCGGGCGGCTCTCCTACGAGCAGTACTTC. Amino acids: CASSLYPPGGRLSYEQYF.

The V and J genes are TRBV7-9 and TRBJ1-2, with 7 bases lining up with TRBD1. V lost 4 bases and J lost 3; bases outside the gene matches: 11. CDR1 is SEHNR, CDR2 FQNEAQ, per germline (reference sequence). This CDR3 contains 16 residues. The CDR3 bases are TGTGCCAGCAGCTCAGGACAGGTTAATACCCACTATGGCTACACCTTC. As protein: CASSSGQVNTHYGYTF.

A few counts support this clone. V usage is TRBV5-1 and J usage is TRBJ1-2, with unresolved D. The CDR3 loop spans 13 amino acids. The V gene's germline CDR1 is SGHRS and CDR2 YFSETQ. V gave up 0 bases and J gave up 0 bases, with 3 bases separating them. CDR3 bases: TGCGCCAGCAGCTTGGGAGCTAACTATGGCTACACCTTC. It translates to CASSLGANYGYTF.

This chain joins TRBV9 and TRBJ1-4, with 10 bases identical to TRBD1. This CDR3 region has 15 residues. The germline V gene encodes CDR1 SGDLS and CDR2 YYNGEE. V lost 4 bases and J lost 8; bases outside the gene matches: 8. CDR3 in DNA: TGTGCCAGCAGCACAGGACAGGGGGGGATAGAAAAACTGTTTTTT. Its protein product is CASSTGQGGIEKLFF.

Concerning this clone: Other DNA sequences from this sample encode an identical CDR3 as well. This chain joins TRBV27 and TRBJ1-5; D is ambiguous. V shed 3 bases and J shed 2 bases, with 5 bases lying between them. The CDR3 covers 13 residues. Germline CDR1 MNHEY, CDR2 SMNVEV (reference sequence). The CDR3 sequence is CASSFGGNQPQHF. CDR3 sequence (DNA): TGTGCCAGCAGTTTCGGGGGCAATCAGCCCCAGCATTTT.

This clone was counted once. CDR3 bases: TGTGCCAGCTCACCAGTGACAGTGAACACTGAAGCTTTCTTT. Its translation is CASSPVTVNTEAFF. The rearrangement joins TRBV18 to TRBJ1-1; D perhaps matches TRBD1 (5 bases). CDR3 length: 14 residues. The V and J ends lost 2 bases and 0 bases respectively, with 7 bases between them. The germline gives CDR1 KGHSH, CDR2 LQKENI. The full variable domain, its missing parts supplied by reference TRBV18 and TRBJ1-1, is NAGVMQNPRHLVRRRGQEARLRCSPMKGHSHVYWYRQLPEEGLKFMVYLQKENIIDESGMPKERFSAEFPKEGPSILRIQQVVRGDSAAYFCASSPVTVNTEAFFGQGTRLTVV.

The chain carries TRBV28 and TRBJ1-2; 7 positions agree with TRBD1. Losses at the gene ends were 6 bases for V and 4 bases for J; bases not matched to a gene: 14. This CDR3 comprises 16 residues. The germline V gene encodes CDR1 MDHEN and CDR2 SYDVKM. The CDR3 is CASSLQIAGGGYGYTF. In DNA, the CDR3 is TGTGCCAGCAGCCTTCAAATAGCAGGGGGAGGCTATGGCTACACCTTC.

This clone was detected only once. V and J are TRBV19 and TRBJ1-2, with 9 bases that match TRBD1. CDR1 is LNHDA, CDR2 SQIVND, per germline (reference sequence). This CDR3 region has 16 residues. The J segment lost 3 bases and the V segment lost 10 bases, leaving 15 bases of the junction unmatched. Written as DNA, the CDR3 is TGTGCCACCCTTATTTGGGTCGGACAGGGGCACTATGGCTACACCTTC. This translates into CATLIWVGQGHYGYTF.

This CDR3 is CSARDRNIQYF. CDR3 sequence (DNA): TGCAGTGCTAGGGACAGAAACATTCAGTACTTC. V gene TRBV20-1 combines with J gene TRBJ2-4, with D perhaps matching TRBD1 (6 bases). Trimming cost V 3 bases and J 6 bases, with 6 bases left between them. The length of the CDR3 is 11 residues. Germline loops: CDR1 DFQATT, CDR2 SNEGSKA (reference sequence).

The chain joins TRBV27 to TRBJ2-1; TRBD2 matches 14 bases. With 6 bases clipped from V and 12 bases from J, the junction kept 10 bases outside the gene matches. The CDR3 totals 15 residues. The V gene's germline CDR1 is MNHEY and CDR2 SMNVEV (reference sequence). The CDR3 reads CASRPRLGLAGGQFF. The CDR3 nucleotides read TGTGCCAGCAGACCTAGATTAGGACTAGCGGGAGGGCAGTTCTTC.

The DNA for the CDR3 is TGTGCCAGCAGCCCCGCGGAAGGTGCTGAAGCTTTCTTT. It yields the protein CASSPAEGAEAFF. The rearrangement joins TRBV11-3 to TRBJ1-1, with D unclear. CDR1 and CDR2 (germline): SGHNT, YENEEA. V lost 5 bases and J lost 6, with 13 bases in between. The CDR3 is 13 amino acids.

This chain uses TRBV4-1 with TRBJ2-7; TRBD1 matches 12 bases. The germline gives CDR1 MGHRA, CDR2 YSYEKL. With 4 bases clipped from V and 5 bases from J, the junction kept 3 bases outside the gene matches. This CDR3 has 14 amino acids. The CDR3, as DNA: TGCGCCAGCAGCCTAGGGACAGGGGGCAACGAGCAGTACTTC. The encoded protein is CASSLGTGGNEQYF.

On this clone: Mismatch with germline at one junction end may stem from a read error. J is TRBJ1-5 and V is TRBV27, with 8 nucleotides matching TRBD1. This CDR3 region has 15 residues. Per the germline V gene, CDR1 is MNHEY and CDR2 is SMNVEV (reference sequence). The CDR3 DNA follows: TGTGCCAGCAGTCTATCAGGGGGCGCAAATCAGCCCCAGCATTTT. This sequence encodes CASSLSGGANQPQHF.

The chain combines TRBV9 with TRBJ1-6; D gene unclear. There are 15 residues in the CDR3. Trimming took off 0 bases at V and 8 bases at J, with 12 bases between the two ends. Per germline, CDR1 SGDLS and CDR2 YYNGEE. The chain's CDR3 is CASSVGRGLDSPLHF. DNA for the CDR3: TGTGCCAGCAGCGTAGGTCGGGGTTTGGATTCACCCCTCCACTTT.

The rearrangement links TRBV7-2 to TRBJ2-1; 9 bases are a match to TRBD2. The trim removed 0 bases at V and 7 bases at J, leaving 7 bases unmatched. The CDR3 totals 16 residues. Germline values: CDR1 SGHTA, CDR2 FQGNSA. The CDR3 bases are TGTGCCAGCAGCTTAGCTCCCGCGGGGGGGCGTAATGAGCAGTTCTTC. Its translation is CASSLAPAGGRNEQFF.

This clone appeared once. The gene calls are TRBV15 and TRBJ2-1; 11 bases fit TRBD2. The CDR3 spans 16 residues. V trimming: 0 bases; J trimming: 6 bases; junction bases outside the gene matches: 4. CDR1 is LNHNV and CDR2 is YYDKDF in the germline V gene (reference sequence). The DNA for the CDR3 is TGTGCCACCAGCAGAGATTTAGCGGGAGGGGGCAATGAGCAGTTCTTC. Its translation: CATSRDLAGGGNEQFF.

J is TRBJ1-2 and V is TRBV9; 7 nucleotides agree with TRBD1. CDR3 size: 14 residues. Looked up from germline, CDR1 is SGDLS and CDR2 is YYNGEE. V was pared by 3 bases and J by 4 bases, with 6 bases of the junction left unmatched. For the CDR3, the DNA is TGTGCCAGCAGCGCCTGGACAGGTACCTATGGCTACACCTTC. It translates to CASSAWTGTYGYTF.

The chain has TRBV28 and TRBJ1-5, with a possible D match to TRBD1 (5 bases). This CDR3 contains 14 residues. CDR1 is MDHEN, CDR2 SYDVKM, per germline. V lost 5 bases to trimming and J lost 3 bases, with 11 bases between them. CDR3: CASSLGPANQPQHF. CDR3 nucleotides: TGTGCCAGCAGTCTGGGGCCGGCCAATCAGCCCCAGCATTTT.

This clone has more than one count but fewer than ten. The chain uses TRBV7-6 and TRBJ2-3, with 11 nucleotides matching TRBD1. The V gene's germline CDR1 is SGHVS and CDR2 FNYEAQ. V trimming: 6 bases; J trimming: 4 bases; junction bases outside the gene matches: 6. CDR3 length equals 15 residues. In DNA, the CDR3 is TGTGCCAGCAGTTGGACAGGGGGCTTTGCAGATACGCAGTATTTT. Translating gives CASSWTGGFADTQYF.

The J gene is TRBJ2-3, the V gene TRBV6-5; unclear D gene. CDR1 is MNHEY and CDR2 is SVGAGI in the germline V gene. V dropped 6 bases and J dropped 2 bases, with 9 bases sitting between them. This CDR3 region has 13 residues. CDR3 sequence: CASSSLITDTQYF. The CDR3 DNA reads as TGTGCCAGCAGCTCTCTTATCACAGATACGCAGTATTTT.

The CDR3 is CASRSNSGSRDNSPLHF. The CDR3 DNA is TGTGCCAGCAGATCGAATTCAGGGTCAAGGGATAATTCACCCCTCCACTTT. The chain recombines TRBV28 with TRBJ1-6, with D possibly matching TRBD1 (5 bases). The CDR3 extends over 17 amino acids. V lost 6 bases, J lost 5 bases, and 20 bases lay in between. Germline V CDR1 and CDR2: MDHEN, SYDVKM.

The J gene is TRBJ2-2, the V gene TRBV5-4, with D possibly TRBD2 on 6 matching bases. V lost 1 base and J lost 7, with 17 bases in between. In germline, CDR1 is SGHNT, CDR2 YYREEE (reference sequence). CDR3 length equals 16 residues. The DNA for the CDR3 is TGTGCCAGCAGCTTGCCCCCCGGGAGAGGCGACGGGGAGCTGTTTTTT. Translated: CASSLPPGRGDGELFF.

This chain connects TRBV7-9 to TRBJ2-1, with 9 bases fitting TRBD1. V lost 4 bases and J lost 7; bases outside the gene matches: 11. The CDR3 length is 16 residues. Germline loops: CDR1 SEHNR, CDR2 FQNEAQ (reference sequence). The CDR3: CASSSMGTGWFNEQFF. DNA for the CDR3: TGTGCCAGCAGCTCTATGGGGACAGGGTGGTTTAATGAGCAGTTCTTC.

This chain connects TRBV19 to TRBJ2-7; 7 bases match TRBD2. Looked up from germline, CDR1 is LNHDA and CDR2 is SQIVND (reference sequence). This CDR3 comprises 16 residues. V dropped 4 bases and J dropped 5; count of bases not matched to a gene: 14. In DNA, the CDR3 is TGTGCCAGTAGTAACCCAAAGGGGCGGGGGAGCGACGAGCAGTACTTC. Translation: CASSNPKGRGSDEQYF. The full variable domain, with the rest looked up from reference TRBV19 and TRBJ2-7, is DGGITQSPKYLFRKEGQNVTLSCEQNLNHDAMYWYRQDPGQGLRLIYYSQIVNDFQKGDIAEGYSVSREKKESFPLTVTSAQKNPTAFYLCASSNPKGRGSDEQYFGPGTRLTVT.

The CDR3 sequence: CASSLDRRNEKLFF. DNA of the CDR3: TGTGCCAGTAGCCTAGACAGGCGTAATGAAAAACTGTTTTTT. This chain joins TRBV19 and TRBJ1-4, with D perhaps TRBD1 (6 bases). Germline V CDR1 and CDR2: LNHDA, SQIVND (reference sequence). This CDR3 has 14 amino acids. V lost 6 bases, J lost 4 bases, and 12 bases lay in between. The full variable domain, in which reference TRBV19 and TRBJ1-4 provide the parts outside the CDR3, is DGGITQSPKYLFRKEGQNVTLSCEQNLNHDAMYWYRQDPGQGLRLIYYSQIVNDFQKGDIAEGYSVSREKKESFPLTVTSAQKNPTAFYLCASSLDRRNEKLFFGSGTQLSVL.

The chain carries TRBV2 and TRBJ2-7; perhaps TRBD1 as D (5 bases). CDR1 SNHLY and CDR2 FYNNEI come from the germline V gene. The CDR3 spans 14 residues. V gave up 5 bases and J gave up 4 bases, with 15 bases separating them. The CDR3 coding sequence is TGTGCCAGCAGTCCTCAGACAGTGAATTACGAGCAGTACTTC. Translating it yields CASSPQTVNYEQYF.

V and J are TRBV6-4 and TRBJ2-3; 8 positions agree with TRBD1. The trim removed 0 bases at V and 3 bases at J, leaving 5 bases unmatched. Germline-derived CDR1 and CDR2 are MRHNA and SNTAGT. The CDR3 consists of 16 residues. The CDR3 region is CASSDSATGETDTQYF. DNA of the CDR3: TGTGCCAGCAGTGACTCGGCGACAGGGGAAACAGATACGCAGTATTTT.

The genes are TRBV5-4 and TRBJ1-4; 7 bases fit TRBD1. The CDR3 is 14 residues long. After removal of 4 bases from V and 5 bases from J, the junction contained 5 bases not matched to a gene. Germline V lookup: CDR1 SGHNT, CDR2 YYREEE (reference sequence). The CDR3 nucleotides read TGTGCCAGCAGCCAGGGACAGCTAAATGAAAAACTGTTTTTT. Its protein product is CASSQGQLNEKLFF. Filled out from reference TRBV5-4 and TRBJ1-4, the complete variable domain reads ETGVTQSPTHLIKTRGQQVTLRCSSQSGHNTVSWYQQALGQGPQFIFQYYREEENGRGNFPPRFSGLQFPNYSSELNVNALELDDSALYLCASSQGQLNEKLFFGSGTQLSVL.

The chain joins TRBV18 to TRBJ2-1; possibly TRBD2 for D (6 bases). V gave up 2 bases and J gave up 0 bases, with 8 bases separating them. CDR3 length equals 15 residues. Germline V gives CDR1 KGHSH, CDR2 LQKENI. CDR3 loop: CASSPGGISYNEQFF. CDR3 DNA: TGTGCCAGCTCACCAGGGGGGATCTCCTACAATGAGCAGTTCTTC. The full variable domain, with the rest looked up from reference TRBV18 and TRBJ2-1, is NAGVMQNPRHLVRRRGQEARLRCSPMKGHSHVYWYRQLPEEGLKFMVYLQKENIIDESGMPKERFSAEFPKEGPSILRIQQVVRGDSAAYFCASSPGGISYNEQFFGPGTRLTVL.

This clone was seen only once. This chain connects TRBV5-1 to TRBJ2-1; D not certain. Per the germline V gene, CDR1 is SGHRS and CDR2 is YFSETQ. The V gene lost 4 bases and the J gene lost 9 bases, with 11 bases spanning the gap. This CDR3 spans 12 amino acids. The chain's CDR3 is CASSPRPGEQFF. CDR3 sequence (DNA): TGCGCCAGCAGCCCCCGCCCGGGTGAGCAGTTCTTC.

The count of this clone is one. The rearrangement links TRBV28 to TRBJ2-7; possible D gene TRBD1, 6 bases. With 4 bases removed from V and 6 bases from J, the gap between germline ends came to 19 bases. There are 15 residues in the CDR3. Germline values: CDR1 MDHEN, CDR2 SYDVKM. The CDR3 region is CASSSPTLQGSEQYF. In nucleotides, the CDR3 is TGTGCCAGCAGTTCCCCGACCCTACAGGGATCCGAGCAGTACTTC.

The CDR3 coding sequence is TGTGCCAGTAGTATAGAAAGTAGTCCAATCAATGAGCAGTTCTTC. Translation gives CASSIESSPINEQFF. The chain uses TRBV19 and TRBJ2-1; D is ambiguous. With 0 bases removed from V and 6 bases from J, the gap between germline ends came to 12 bases. The CDR3 totals 15 residues. CDR1 is LNHDA and CDR2 is SQIVND in the germline V gene (reference sequence). The variable domain in full, completed from reference TRBV19 and TRBJ2-1, reads DGGITQSPKYLFRKEGQNVTLSCEQNLNHDAMYWYRQDPGQGLRLIYYSQIVNDFQKGDIAEGYSVSREKKESFPLTVTSAQKNPTAFYLCASSIESSPINEQFFGPGTRLTVL.